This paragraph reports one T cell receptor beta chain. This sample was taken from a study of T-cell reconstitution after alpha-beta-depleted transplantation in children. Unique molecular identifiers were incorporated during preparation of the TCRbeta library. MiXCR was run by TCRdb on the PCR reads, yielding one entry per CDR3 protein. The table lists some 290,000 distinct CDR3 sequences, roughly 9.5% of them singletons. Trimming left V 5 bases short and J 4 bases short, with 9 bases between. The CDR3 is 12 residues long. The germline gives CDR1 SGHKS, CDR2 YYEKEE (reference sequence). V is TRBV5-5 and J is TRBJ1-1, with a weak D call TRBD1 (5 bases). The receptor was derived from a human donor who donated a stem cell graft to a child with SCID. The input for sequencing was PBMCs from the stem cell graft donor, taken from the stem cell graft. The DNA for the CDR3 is TGTGCCAGCAGATACGGGGGCACTGAAGCTTTCTTT. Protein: CASRYGGTEAFF.